This T cell receptor beta chain is drawn from a study of T cells in Graves' hyperthyroidism and ophthalmopathy. Study-level findings and limits: Peripheral blood also featured most of the thyroid clonotypes expanded above 0.001.

Orbital computed tomography and thyroid ultrasound, together with serum TRAb and thyroxine and clinical symptoms, were used for diagnoses. Fresh peripheral blood, 10 ml, yielded the PBMCs. Trimming removed 2 bases from V and 7 bases from J; junction bases left unmatched: 14. CDR3 length equals 17 residues. Germline assignment: CDR1 SGHRS and CDR2 YFSETQ. This clonotype was detected many times. Its antigen is unidentified. The TCR beta CDR3 regions underwent amplification using RNA transcripts as the source. HTBI primers drove first-round RT-PCR of the TCR CDR3. TCRdb ran MiXCR on the multiplex PCR reads and lists one entry per CDR3 protein. The sample includes 600,000 to 750,000 distinct CDR3 sequences, around 15% seen only once; the top ten take around 15%.

The receptor was isolated from a man over 45 with Graves' hyperthyroidism. What was sequenced was blood. The chain has TRBV5-1 and TRBJ2-1, with 8 positions matching TRBD2. CDR3 in DNA: TGCGCCAGCAGCTTATGGCGTGGCCGCACGGGGGGGAATGAGCAGTTCTTC. Amino acids: CASSLWRGRTGGNEQFF.